This T cell receptor beta chain was retrieved from a study of blood T cell repertoires in COVID-19. Clones were sequenced by immunoSEQ multiplex PCR, and TCRdb holds only the in-frame ones, with some missing. Of approximately 270,000 clones in the sample, approximately 85% were seen once. The table lists this clone with a count of one. The CDR3 is 16 amino acids. V shed 7 bases and J shed 2 bases, with 20 bases lying between them. The germline gives CDR1 SGHDT, CDR2 YYEEEE. The genes are TRBV5-6 and TRBJ2-3; possible D gene TRBD1, 7 bases. The sequence came from a human donor with COVID-19, enrolled during active disease. The donor label of this sample is uncertain. Sequencing was performed on peripheral blood. In DNA, the CDR3 is TGTGCCAGCCGCAAGGGGGCGGGACGAGACACAGATACGCAGTATTTT. Protein sequence: CASRKGAGRDTDTQYF.